This T cell receptor beta chain was found in a study of T cell repertoires in ileal Crohn's disease. About the study: 30% to 40% were active smokers at surgery; median disease duration was approximately 7.3 years.

Per sample, roughly 500 nanograms of biopsy DNA were TCRB immunosequenced. Produced via immunoSEQ multiplex PCR; TCRdb's table is partial and in-frame only. The data show 15,000 to 20,000 clones, approximately 94% seen once. This CDR3 region has 14 residues. The ends were cut back, 6 bases at V and 3 bases at J, with 14 bases in the middle. Germline values: CDR1 MNHNY, CDR2 SVGAGI (reference sequence). The receptor comes from an adult with Crohn's disease. Sequencing input: ileal tissue. This chain connects TRBV6-6 to TRBJ1-1; D may be TRBD1 (5 bases). The CDR3 DNA reads as TGTGCCAGCAGGCCCTCGGGGGGGGACACTGAAGCTTTCTTT. It is translated as CASRPSGGDTEAFF.